This T cell receptor beta chain was captured in a study of OX40 agonist ivuxolimab in advanced cancers. Overall study context: People who had prior anti-PD-1, anti-PD-L1 or anti-CTLA-4 therapy could take part, and approximately 44% had some.

Comments on this clone: The antigen is undetermined.

Overall study results and limits: Expanded clones tended on average to be more numerous among CD8+ T cells than CD4+.

The V and J ends lost 4 bases and 7 bases respectively, with 18 bases between them. CDR3 size: 15 residues. Germline values: CDR1 SGHRS, CDR2 YFSETQ. Only in-frame clones appear in the TCRdb table, and some are missing; sequencing was by immunoSEQ multiplex PCR. The data show 35,000 to 55,000 clones, with 80% seen just once and approximately 7.5% held by the top ten. The chain is built from TRBV5-1 and TRBJ2-1; weak D call: TRBD2 (6 bases). The sample here was CD4+ or CD8+ T cells sorted from blood, taken in a trial of the OX40 agonist ivuxolimab. The TCR sequence derives from an adult with an advanced solid tumor such as melanoma, head and neck, liver or kidney cancer. CDR3 protein: CASSHHEGGENEQFF. In DNA form, the CDR3 reads TGCGCCAGCAGCCATCACGAAGGCGGGGAAAATGAGCAGTTCTTC.